The rows below give T cell receptor beta chains drawn from one sample of a study of blood T cell repertoires in COVID-19. The data were produced by immunoSEQ multiplex PCR, yet TCRdb's version contains in-frame clones alone and is incomplete. The data contain roughly 290,000 clones, over 80% of them singletons. The sequencing sample was made of peripheral blood. Source of these receptors: a woman between 50 and 59 years old with active or convalescent COVID-19. CDR3s include the opening cysteine and the closing phenylalanine or tryptophan. The order of the fields is clone size, J gene, D gene, V gene, CDR3 DNA, CDR3 protein. A D gene is named only where the DNA matches it firmly. Not all rows give a size; the values are once, few, many and, for expanded clones, a class.

size: .; J: TRBJ1-4; D: .; V: TRBV28; DNA: TGTGCCATCCAAGTGGGGGCAGATAATGAAAAACTGTTTTTT; CDR3: CAIQVGADNEKLFF
size: .; J: TRBJ2-7; D: TRBD2; V: TRBV3-1/TRBV3-2; DNA: TGTGCCAGCAGCCGGAGCGGGAGGGCCCCTGGCTCCTACGAGCAGTACTTC; CDR3: CASSRSGRAPGSYEQYF
size: .; J: TRBJ2-7; D: TRBD2; V: TRBV5-1; DNA: TGCGCCAGCTCTAGCGGGGGGATCTCCTACGAGCAGTACTTC; CDR3: CASSSGGISYEQYF
size: .; J: TRBJ2-3; D: TRBD2; V: TRBV5-1; DNA: TGCGCCAGCAGCTCGGGACTAGCGGGCCCCACAGATACGCAGTATTTT; CDR3: CASSSGLAGPTDTQYF
size: few; J: TRBJ2-1; D: TRBD2; V: TRBV5-4; DNA: TGTGCCAGCAGCCCCCAACCTAATACGGGACTAGCGGGAGGAAAGGGTGAGCAGTTCTTC; CDR3: CASSPQPNTGLAGGKGEQFF
size: .; J: TRBJ1-6; D: .; V: TRBV3-1/TRBV3-2; DNA: TGTGCCAGCAGCCAAGATGTCGGAACGGGTAATTCACCCCTCCACTTT; CDR3: CASSQDVGTGNSPLHF
size: .; J: TRBJ1-3; D: .; V: TRBV29-1; DNA: TGCAGCGTTGGCGGCAGCTCTGGAAACACCATATATTTT; CDR3: CSVGGSSGNTIYF
size: .; J: TRBJ2-7; D: .; V: TRBV29-1; DNA: TGCAGCGTTGGTGAGAGGGGAGGCTCCTACGAGCAGTACTTC; CDR3: CSVGERGGSYEQYF
size: .; J: TRBJ2-1; D: TRBD1; V: TRBV5-4; DNA: TGTGCCAGCAGCAAATCACAGGGGGCCTACAATGAGCAGTTCTTC; CDR3: CASSKSQGAYNEQFF
size: .; J: TRBJ1-4; D: .; V: TRBV28; DNA: TGTGCCAGCAGTATCTCGGGGGTAGTATATGAAAAACTGTTTTTT; CDR3: CASSISGVVYEKLFF
size: .; J: TRBJ2-3; D: TRBD1; V: TRBV19; DNA: TGTGCCAGTAGCCACGGGACAGGGTCCGATACGCAGTATTTT; CDR3: CASSHGTGSDTQYF
size: .; J: TRBJ2-3; D: .; V: TRBV21-1; DNA: TGTGCCAGCAGCACAGCGGGAGAGAGCACAGATACGCAGTATTTT; CDR3: CASSTAGESTDTQYF
size: .; J: TRBJ1-5; D: .; V: TRBV5-5; DNA: TGTGCCAGCAGCTTGGCCCCTTCAGGCTACGGCAATCAGCCCCAGCATTTT; CDR3: CASSLAPSGYGNQPQHF
size: many; J: TRBJ2-7; D: TRBD1; V: TRBV2; DNA: TGTGCCACAACCCGGGACAGAAACTACGAGCAGTACTTC; CDR3: CATTRDRNYEQYF
size: .; J: TRBJ1-1; D: .; V: TRBV28; DNA: TGTGCCAGCAGTATCTCCCACACTGAAGCTTTCTTT; CDR3: CASSISHTEAFF
size: once; J: TRBJ2-1; D: .; V: TRBV20-1; DNA: TGCAGTGCTAGAGGGCCTGGTGAGCAGTTCTTC; CDR3: CSARGPGEQFF
size: .; J: TRBJ2-7; D: TRBD1; V: TRBV2; DNA: TGTGCCAGCAGTGGGGACAGTCTCGGGTACGAGCAGTACTTC; CDR3: CASSGDSLGYEQYF
size: .; J: TRBJ2-7; D: .; V: TRBV28; DNA: TGTGCCAGCAGTTTCCGAGCCGAGCAGTACTTC; CDR3: CASSFRAEQYF
size: .; J: TRBJ2-5; D: TRBD1; V: TRBV5-4; DNA: TGTGCCAGCGGCGACAGGGTCCAAGAGACCCAGTACTTC; CDR3: CASGDRVQETQYF
size: .; J: TRBJ2-1; D: .; V: TRBV5-4; DNA: TGTGCCAGCAGCTTGGCCGCGAGCTTCAATGAGCAGTTCTTC; CDR3: CASSLAASFNEQFF
size: .; J: TRBJ2-5; D: .; V: TRBV5-4; DNA: TGTGCCAGCAGCGCCCCCGGGACAAAGCAAGAGACCCAGTACTTC; CDR3: CASSAPGTKQETQYF
size: .; J: TRBJ2-2; D: TRBD2; V: TRBV24-1; DNA: TGTGCCACCAGTGATGGACTAGCAGCGAACACCGGGGAGCTGTTTTTT; CDR3: CATSDGLAANTGELFF
size: few; J: TRBJ1-1; D: .; V: TRBV27; DNA: TGTGCCAGCAGTTTAGGAGGTCGGGACACTGAAGCTTTCTTT; CDR3: CASSLGGRDTEAFF
size: .; J: TRBJ1-1; D: TRBD1; V: TRBV14; DNA: TGTGCCAGCAGCCCCAACAGGGGGCACACTGAAGCTTTCTTT; CDR3: CASSPNRGHTEAFF
size: .; J: TRBJ2-7; D: TRBD2; V: TRBV27; DNA: TGTGCCAGCAGTCCCCATAGCGGGGCCTACGAGCAGTACTTC; CDR3: CASSPHSGAYEQYF
size: .; J: TRBJ2-3; D: TRBD2; V: TRBV4-2; DNA: TGTGCCAGCAGCCAAGATCCCGCTAGCGGGAGCACAGATACGCAGTATTTT; CDR3: CASSQDPASGSTDTQYF
size: .; J: TRBJ2-7; D: .; V: TRBV5-1; DNA: TGCGCCAGCAGAGATCTTAGTCACCTACTCTACGAGCAGTACTTC; CDR3: CASRDLSHLLYEQYF
size: once; J: TRBJ1-1; D: TRBD1; V: TRBV4-1; DNA: TGCGCCAGCAGCCCGGGACAGGGGGCCACTGAAGCTTTCTTT; CDR3: CASSPGQGATEAFF
size: .; J: TRBJ2-4; D: .; V: TRBV3-1/TRBV3-2; DNA: TGTGCCAGCAGCCAAGCAGAAAACATTCAGTACTTC; CDR3: CASSQAENIQYF
size: few; J: TRBJ1-2; D: TRBD1; V: TRBV28; DNA: TGTGCCAGCGGAGGGCAGGGGGCGGGTGGCTACACCTTC; CDR3: CASGGQGAGGYTF
size: .; J: TRBJ2-1; D: TRBD2; V: TRBV10-3; DNA: TGTGCCATCAGTAAGACTAGCGGGAGAGGGGGCACCTACAATGAGCAGTTCTTC; CDR3: CAISKTSGRGGTYNEQFF
size: .; J: TRBJ2-3; D: TRBD2; V: TRBV13; DNA: TGTGCCAGCAGCTCCGAAACCTCCAGCGGGGGAACAGATACGCAGTATTTT; CDR3: CASSSETSSGGTDTQYF
size: .; J: TRBJ2-7; D: .; V: TRBV28; DNA: TGTGCCAGCAGCGATACTAGTTCCGAGCAGTACTTC; CDR3: CASSDTSSEQYF
size: .; J: TRBJ2-7; D: TRBD1; V: TRBV5-6; DNA: TGTGCCAGCAGCAGATCCGGGACAGGGTTCTACGAGCAGTACTTC; CDR3: CASSRSGTGFYEQYF
size: .; J: TRBJ2-3; D: .; V: TRBV14; DNA: TGTGCCAGCAGCCATATACTAGCACGCAGCACAGATACGCAGTATTTT; CDR3: CASSHILARSTDTQYF
size: .; J: TRBJ2-1; D: TRBD2; V: TRBV28; DNA: TGTGCCAGCAGTTTAGCCACGGGACGCCACACCCCGGGAGGTCAATACAATGAGCAGTTCTTC; CDR3: CASSLATGRHTPGGQYNEQFF
size: once; J: TRBJ2-7; D: TRBD2; V: TRBV30; DNA: TGTGCCTCGGGACTAGCGAACTCCTACGAGCAGTACTTC; CDR3: CASGLANSYEQYF
size: .; J: TRBJ2-7; D: TRBD1; V: TRBV6-5; DNA: TGTGCCAGCAGATCGTCCGACAGGGGTGTCGAGCAGTACTTC; CDR3: CASRSSDRGVEQYF
size: .; J: TRBJ2-2; D: .; V: TRBV5-1; DNA: TGCGCCAGCACAGAACGAGCGGCCAACACCGGGGAGCTGTTTTTT; CDR3: CASTERAANTGELFF
size: .; J: TRBJ2-5; D: TRBD2; V: TRBV11-2; DNA: TGTGCCAGCAGCTTAGTCGTTAGCGGGAGGAGGGAGACCCAGTACTTC; CDR3: CASSLVVSGRRETQYF
size: .; J: TRBJ1-2; D: .; V: TRBV7-8; DNA: TGTGCCAGCAGCTCCAGCCGGGCTAACTATGGCTACACCTTC; CDR3: CASSSSRANYGYTF
size: once; J: TRBJ1-1; D: .; V: TRBV5-1; DNA: TGCGCCAGCAGCTTCGCAGGGGCCATGAACACTGAAGCTTTCTTT; CDR3: CASSFAGAMNTEAFF
size: .; J: TRBJ1-2; D: .; V: TRBV3-1/TRBV3-2; DNA: TGTGCCAGCAGCCAAGCTGGGGGGGGGACCTTCTATGGCTACACCTTC; CDR3: CASSQAGGGTFYGYTF
size: once; J: TRBJ2-1; D: TRBD2; V: TRBV4-1; DNA: TGCGCCAGCAGCCCGTGGAGCGGGAGAGTAGCCAATGAGCAGTTCTTC; CDR3: CASSPWSGRVANEQFF
size: .; J: TRBJ2-3; D: TRBD2; V: TRBV29-1; DNA: TGCAGCGTTCGGGGGAGGGATCCCACAGATACGCAGTATTTT; CDR3: CSVRGRDPTDTQYF
size: .; J: TRBJ1-2; D: .; V: TRBV19; DNA: TGTGCCAGTAGTCCTCCTTTCGGTTATGGCTACACCTTC; CDR3: CASSPPFGYGYTF
size: .; J: TRBJ2-1; D: .; V: TRBV19; DNA: TGTGCCAGTAGTCCAGGAAGGGGGAGCTCCTACAATGAGCAGTTCTTC; CDR3: CASSPGRGSSYNEQFF
size: .; J: TRBJ2-7; D: .; V: TRBV28; DNA: TGTGCCAGCAACGCGGGGGCCTCCTACGAGCAGTACTTC; CDR3: CASNAGASYEQYF
size: .; J: TRBJ2-1; D: TRBD1; V: TRBV6-2/TRBV6-3; DNA: TGTGCCAGCAGTTACTGGTCAGGGGGCACGTATGAGCAGTTCTTC; CDR3: CASSYWSGGTYEQFF
size: few; J: TRBJ2-7; D: TRBD2; V: TRBV30; DNA: TGTGCCTGGAGTCTAGGGACTAGCGGGAGTGACTACGAGCAGTACTTC; CDR3: CAWSLGTSGSDYEQYF
size: .; J: TRBJ2-1; D: TRBD2; V: TRBV4-2; DNA: TGTGCCAGCAGCCAAGCGGGGGGCTCCTACAATGAGCAGTTCTTC; CDR3: CASSQAGGSYNEQFF
size: .; J: TRBJ2-3; D: .; V: TRBV2; DNA: TGTGCCAGCAATTACGAGCGGTCAGATACGCAGTATTTT; CDR3: CASNYERSDTQYF